These 11 T cell receptor beta chains share one sample of origin, sequenced in a study of blood T cells in healthy people across ages. Combining a sample-barcoded 5' primer with a J-beta primer mix, a second PCR ran for about 7 to 11 cycles. TCRdb re-derived calls from the 5' RACE reads in MiXCR, one entry per CDR3 protein. The table lists over a million distinct CDR3 sequences, around 59% of them singletons. Material for sequencing was blood. Receptor source: a man aged 18 to 29 in good health.

The chain uses TRBV5-6 and TRBJ2-5; no definite D call. The CDR3 length is 14 residues. V lost 3 bases, J lost 4 bases, and 13 bases lay in between. Germline V gene data show CDR1 as SGHDT and CDR2 as YYEEEE. The DNA for the CDR3 is TGTGCCAGCAGCTCCGGTTTCCGGGCAGAGACCCAGTACTTC. This translates into CASSSGFRAETQYF.

The chain carries TRBV27 and TRBJ2-3, with TRBD2 matching 11 bases. Per the germline V gene, CDR1 is MNHEY and CDR2 is SMNVEV (reference sequence). V was pared by 8 bases and J by 10 bases, with 11 bases of the junction left unmatched. CDR3 length: 14 amino acids. The CDR3 spells CASQDLAGGWAQYF. The CDR3 DNA reads as TGTGCCAGCCAAGACCTAGCGGGGGGATGGGCGCAGTATTTT.

The rearrangement links TRBV6-5 to TRBJ1-2; 7 nucleotides match TRBD1. The CDR3 length is 13 residues. CDR1 is MNHEY and CDR2 is SVGAGI in the germline V gene. With V trimmed by 5 bases and J by 3 bases, 3 bases remained unmatched. The CDR3 spells CASSGDSYYGYTF. The CDR3 coding sequence is TGTGCCAGCAGTGGGGACAGCTACTATGGCTACACCTTC.

This chain joins TRBV7-2 and TRBJ2-7; 7 nucleotides agree with TRBD1. V dropped 5 bases and J dropped 4; count of bases not matched to a gene: 17. Germline V lookup: CDR1 SGHTA, CDR2 FQGNSA. This CDR3 contains 17 residues. CDR3 DNA: TGTGCCAGCAGCGCCCGCCGACAGGGCTTCGTATCGTACGAGCAGTACTTC. It codes for CASSARRQGFVSYEQYF.

V usage is TRBV5-1 and J usage is TRBJ2-7, with 7 bases fitting TRBD1. In germline, CDR1 is SGHRS, CDR2 YFSETQ. Trimming cost V 3 bases and J 3 bases; bases outside gene matches: 9. The CDR3 is made up of 15 amino acids. CDR3 sequence: CASSSGTDLFYEQYF. CDR3 sequence (DNA): TGCGCCAGCAGCTCCGGGACAGATCTTTTCTACGAGCAGTACTTC. The full variable domain, rest sourced from reference TRBV5-1 and TRBJ2-7, is KAGVTQTPRYLIKTRGQQVTLSCSPISGHRSVSWYQQTPGQGLQFLFEYFSETQRNKGNFPGRFSGRQFSNSRSEMNVSTLELGDSALYLCASSSGTDLFYEQYFGPGTRLTVT.

This rearrangement joins TRBV5-1 to TRBJ2-1; possible D gene TRBD2, 6 bases. V dropped 4 bases and J dropped 7 bases, with 15 bases sitting between them. From germline, CDR1 is SGHRS and CDR2 YFSETQ. CDR3 length: 14 amino acids. Written as DNA, the CDR3 is TGCGCCAGCAGCACTGGGGGGAGCCTAAATGAGCAGTTCTTC. This codes for CASSTGGSLNEQFF.

The chain uses TRBV18 and TRBJ2-1, with 10 bases identical to TRBD1. The germline V gene has CDR1 KGHSH and CDR2 LQKENI. There are 16 residues in the CDR3. Trimming at V came to 3 bases and at J to 9 bases, leaving 11 bases not matched to a gene. The CDR3 sequence is CASSPRDRGTEGEQFF. For the CDR3, the DNA is TGTGCCAGCTCACCTCGGGACAGGGGAACCGAGGGTGAGCAGTTCTTC.

The chain uses TRBV7-9 and TRBJ2-7; 11 positions match TRBD1. CDR1 SEHNR and CDR2 FQNEAQ come from the germline V gene (reference sequence). This CDR3 has 16 amino acids. V was pared by 2 bases and J by 1 base, with 4 bases of the junction left unmatched. The CDR3 coding sequence is TGTGCCAGCAGCTTAAAGGACAGGGGGCCGTCCTACGAGCAGTACTTC. Encoded protein: CASSLKDRGPSYEQYF.

The rearrangement joins TRBV6-5 to TRBJ2-3; TRBD2 is a possible D gene (6 bases). Germline lookup yields CDR1 MNHEY and CDR2 SVGAGI. The CDR3 contains 14 residues. Trimming took 7 bases from V and 4 from J, leaving 15 bases between them. DNA for the CDR3: TGTGCCAGCAATCTCGGGGGAGCCCCAGATACGCAGTATTTT. Residues: CASNLGGAPDTQYF.

The rearrangement joins TRBV7-6 to TRBJ1-2; 7 nucleotides agree with TRBD1. Germline V gene sequence: CDR1 SGHVS, CDR2 FNYEAQ. Trimming removed 1 base from V and 6 bases from J; junction bases left unmatched: 8. The CDR3 has 15 residues. CDR3 DNA: TGTGCCAGCAGCTTAGGAGTGGGACAGAGCGATGGCTACACCTTC. It codes for CASSLGVGQSDGYTF.

This chain links TRBV15 with TRBJ1-2; tentative D call: TRBD1 (5 bases). The CDR3 consists of 12 residues. V lost 3 bases and J 8 bases, leaving 10 bases between the germline ends. In germline, CDR1 is LNHNV, CDR2 YYDKDF (reference sequence). In DNA form, the CDR3 reads TGTGCCACCAGCAGGCAGGGAACAGGCTACACCTTC. This translates into CATSRQGTGYTF.